The rows below give T cell receptor beta chains drawn from one sample of a study of long-term antiretroviral therapy in people with HIV. Using immunoSEQ multiplex PCR, the repertoire was profiled, and TCRdb retains in-frame clones only, with some absent. The sample has 25,000 to 30,000 clones, more than 85% seen once; the top ten hold approximately 3.9%. Sequenced material: unsorted PBMCs, taken 3.1 years after starting antiretroviral therapy. The receptor set was obtained from a man between 18 and 35 years old with HIV. The CDR3 runs from the conserved cysteine through the conserved F or W. Fields, in order: D gene, V gene, clone size, J gene, CDR3 DNA, CDR3 protein. A D gene is named only where the DNA matches it firmly. Not all rows give a size; the values are once, few, many and, for expanded clones, a class.

d_gene: TRBD2; v_gene: TRBV7-7; abundance: .; j_gene: TRBJ2-1; CDR3nt: TGTGCTAGCAGCTTAGAGGCTAGCGGGACTGAGGAGCAGTTCTTC; CDR3aa: CASSLEASGTEEQFF
d_gene: TRBD2; v_gene: TRBV4-2; abundance: .; j_gene: TRBJ2-1; CDR3nt: TGTGCCAGCAGCCTTCAGACTAGCTTTAGCTCCTACAATGAGCAGTTCTTC; CDR3aa: CASSLQTSFSSYNEQFF
d_gene: .; v_gene: TRBV29-1; abundance: .; j_gene: TRBJ1-1; CDR3nt: TGCAGCGTTACTCAGGGAGGGGACACTGAAGCTTTCTTT; CDR3aa: CSVTQGGDTEAFF
d_gene: .; v_gene: TRBV7-6; abundance: .; j_gene: TRBJ2-1; CDR3nt: TGTGCCAGCAGCTTAGCTACCTACAATGAGCAGTTCTTC; CDR3aa: CASSLATYNEQFF
d_gene: .; v_gene: TRBV25-1; abundance: .; j_gene: TRBJ2-3; CDR3nt: TGTGCCAGCAGTCTAGGGTATACGCAGTATTTT; CDR3aa: CASSLGYTQYF
d_gene: TRBD1; v_gene: TRBV4-1; abundance: .; j_gene: TRBJ1-3; CDR3nt: TGCGCCAGCACCAATACCGGGACAGTTAGAAACACCATATATTTT; CDR3aa: CASTNTGTVRNTIYF
d_gene: TRBD2; v_gene: TRBV19; abundance: .; j_gene: TRBJ2-1; CDR3nt: TGTGCCAGTAGAGGCCTAGCGGGTTACAATGAGCAGTTCTTC; CDR3aa: CASRGLAGYNEQFF
d_gene: .; v_gene: TRBV29-1; abundance: .; j_gene: TRBJ1-2; CDR3nt: TGCAGCGTTGACGGTGGGCAGCCCGGCTACACCTTC; CDR3aa: CSVDGGQPGYTF
d_gene: .; v_gene: TRBV6-5; abundance: few; j_gene: TRBJ1-5; CDR3nt: TGTGCCAGCAGCATGGACGGTAATCAGCCCCAGCATTTT; CDR3aa: CASSMDGNQPQHF
d_gene: TRBD2; v_gene: TRBV2; abundance: .; j_gene: TRBJ2-7; CDR3nt: TGTGCCAGCAACGCGTACTCCGGGAGGTGGGCCTACGAGCAGTACTTC; CDR3aa: CASNAYSGRWAYEQYF
d_gene: TRBD1; v_gene: TRBV6-5; abundance: .; j_gene: TRBJ1-2; CDR3nt: TGTGCCAGCAGAGGACAGGCCCTTACCAACTATGGCTACACCTTC; CDR3aa: CASRGQALTNYGYTF
d_gene: .; v_gene: TRBV7-9; abundance: .; j_gene: TRBJ2-1; CDR3nt: TGTGCCAGCAGCCCGTCGCTGGACAATGAGCAGTTCTTC; CDR3aa: CASSPSLDNEQFF
d_gene: TRBD1; v_gene: TRBV4-1; abundance: .; j_gene: TRBJ1-2; CDR3nt: TGCGCCAGCAGCCAGCTAGTGTCGGGGGACAGGAATTACTATGGCTACACCTTC; CDR3aa: CASSQLVSGDRNYYGYTF
d_gene: TRBD1; v_gene: TRBV9; abundance: .; j_gene: TRBJ1-2; CDR3nt: TGTGCCAGCAGCGTGGGCCTAGAGGGGGCCTATGGCTACACCTTC; CDR3aa: CASSVGLEGAYGYTF
d_gene: .; v_gene: TRBV27; abundance: once; j_gene: TRBJ2-1; CDR3nt: TGTGCCAGCAGTTTTAACGGGGGCTTTAGCTCCTACAATGAGCAGTTCTTC; CDR3aa: CASSFNGGFSSYNEQFF
d_gene: TRBD1; v_gene: TRBV7-2; abundance: .; j_gene: TRBJ1-2; CDR3nt: TGTGCCAGCAGCCCACAGACAGGGCGAGTCGTCGGCTACACCTTC; CDR3aa: CASSPQTGRVVGYTF
d_gene: TRBD1; v_gene: TRBV13; abundance: .; j_gene: TRBJ1-4; CDR3nt: TGTGCCAGCAGCTTCCTGGGACAGGGCGAAAAACTGTTTTTT; CDR3aa: CASSFLGQGEKLFF
d_gene: .; v_gene: TRBV7-9; abundance: .; j_gene: TRBJ2-3; CDR3nt: TGTGCCAGCTCCCCCCCAGGGATTAGCACAGATACGCAGTATTTT; CDR3aa: CASSPPGISTDTQYF
d_gene: .; v_gene: TRBV4-2; abundance: .; j_gene: TRBJ2-1; CDR3nt: TGTGCCAGCAGCCATGAGGGGTCTAATGAGCAGTTCTTC; CDR3aa: CASSHEGSNEQFF
d_gene: .; v_gene: TRBV6-6; abundance: once; j_gene: TRBJ1-1; CDR3nt: TGTGCCAGCAGTTACTCTAGGGAAGCTTTCTTT; CDR3aa: CASSYSREAFF
d_gene: .; v_gene: TRBV6-5; abundance: .; j_gene: TRBJ2-7; CDR3nt: TGTGCCAGCAGTTACTCAGGAGGGGTCTACGAGCAGTACTTC; CDR3aa: CASSYSGGVYEQYF
d_gene: .; v_gene: TRBV6-5; abundance: .; j_gene: TRBJ2-1; CDR3nt: TGTGCCAGTACAGGCTCCTACAATGAGCAGTTCTTC; CDR3aa: CASTGSYNEQFF
d_gene: TRBD2; v_gene: TRBV7-2; abundance: .; j_gene: TRBJ2-3; CDR3nt: TGTGCCAGCTCGTCTAGCGGGGGGCCGAATACGCAGTATTTT; CDR3aa: CASSSSGGPNTQYF
d_gene: TRBD2; v_gene: TRBV9; abundance: .; j_gene: TRBJ2-1; CDR3nt: TGTGCCAGCAGCGTAAGCGGGGCCAGGCGCAATGAGCAGTTCTTC; CDR3aa: CASSVSGARRNEQFF
d_gene: .; v_gene: TRBV6-5; abundance: .; j_gene: TRBJ1-2; CDR3nt: TGTGCCAGCAGTTACTCGGGGAGGGAGACCTATGGCTACACCTTC; CDR3aa: CASSYSGRETYGYTF
d_gene: .; v_gene: TRBV27; abundance: .; j_gene: TRBJ2-1; CDR3nt: TGTGCCAGCAGTTTATCTAGAAATGAGCAGTTCTTC; CDR3aa: CASSLSRNEQFF
d_gene: .; v_gene: TRBV25-1; abundance: once; j_gene: TRBJ1-5; CDR3nt: TGTCTACACAAAGAGGGCAACCTACTGGGTAATCAGCCCCAGCATTTT; CDR3aa: CLHKEGNLLGNQPQHF
d_gene: .; v_gene: TRBV2; abundance: .; j_gene: TRBJ1-5; CDR3nt: TGTGCCAGCAGGGGAACCCGAAATAGCAATCAGCCCCAGCATTTT; CDR3aa: CASRGTRNSNQPQHF
d_gene: .; v_gene: TRBV7-7; abundance: .; j_gene: TRBJ1-1; CDR3nt: TGTGCTAGCAGCCCATATCCCAATGAGAACGAACGGGGTAGGGTGAACACTGAAGCTTTCTTT; CDR3aa: CASSPYPNENERGRVNTEAFF
d_gene: .; v_gene: TRBV6-1; abundance: .; j_gene: TRBJ1-1; CDR3nt: TGTGCCAGCAGTGAACAGGGGAACACTGAAGCTTTCTTT; CDR3aa: CASSEQGNTEAFF
d_gene: .; v_gene: TRBV7-2; abundance: .; j_gene: TRBJ2-3; CDR3nt: TGTGCCAGCACCCCAATTGATACGCAGTATTTT; CDR3aa: CASTPIDTQYF
d_gene: .; v_gene: TRBV10-3; abundance: .; j_gene: TRBJ1-1; CDR3nt: TGTGCCATCAGTGAGTCCGGGACACCGAACACTGAAGCTTTCTTT; CDR3aa: CAISESGTPNTEAFF
d_gene: .; v_gene: TRBV5-5; abundance: .; j_gene: TRBJ2-7; CDR3nt: TGTGCCAGCAGGGGGGAATACTCCTACGAGCAGTACTTC; CDR3aa: CASRGEYSYEQYF
d_gene: .; v_gene: TRBV20-1; abundance: .; j_gene: TRBJ2-3; CDR3nt: TGCAGTGCTATCGTTCCAGATACGCAGTATTTT; CDR3aa: CSAIVPDTQYF
d_gene: .; v_gene: TRBV5-4; abundance: .; j_gene: TRBJ2-3; CDR3nt: TGTGCCGGGAGAGCGAACACCGGAAGAACGCAGTATTTT; CDR3aa: CAGRANTGRTQYF